This record covers a single T cell receptor (beta chain). No antigen is known for it. Base qualities were left out, and no much larger clone turns up one base away. Synthesis of TCR cDNA relied on 5'RACE template switching, a step that introduced a universal primer site along with unique molecular identifiers. Priming for cDNA synthesis came from both the TCR alpha and TCR beta constant segments. Two PCR steps were used to amplify libraries, with sample barcodes and sequencing adapters being added in the second step. Sequencing of the libraries was done on either Illumina HiSeq 2500 (2x100 bp) or NovaSeq (2x150 bp). As for the original processing: MIGEC handled demultiplexing of reads and collapsing into UMI consensus sequences, while MiXCR performed V(D)J alignment. Vaccine-responding clonotypes were identified with edgeR using replicate PBMC samples, with FDR below 0.01 and a log2 fold change above 5 up to day 15 being required. Each bulk clonotype received a CD4 or CD8 identity based on whether the sequenced CD4 or CD8 repertoire contained that clonotype at higher abundance. The public reads were quality trimmed at Q25 with fastp and then assembled into clones with MiXCR by TCRdb, keeping productive beta chains. One record per CDR3 amino acid sequence lists the most common genes and DNA. It is TCRdb's table, rather than the study itself, that gives the V and J calls and clone size. Within this sample are fewer than 350,000 distinct CDR3 sequences, with 8.7% of them counted one time only. Roughly 18% of the sample comes from the top ten.

This sample was taken from a study of T cells after yellow fever vaccination (dated 2019 in TCRdb). In the study overall: Libraries from fractions with low cell numbers were prepared with the SMART-Seq v4 Ultra Low Input RNA kit. To follow T-cell clones before and after both primary and booster YFV17D yellow fever vaccination, bulk TCR alpha and beta repertoires underwent longitudinal sequencing. Two healthy male donors, one aged 18 to 30 and one aged 30 to 40 years, made up the cohort. Blood was drawn at multiple timepoints before and after primary and secondary immunization, with bulk PBMC replicates and cell subsets isolated.

The treatment or condition label for this specimen denotes: live attenuated yellow fever vaccine strain. At each blood-draw timepoint, two biological replicates of bulk PBMCs were collected. A standard Ficoll-Paque protocol was used to isolate PBMCs from peripheral blood. TriZol was used to extract RNA from bulk PBMCs, from CD4 and CD8 fractions, and from dextramer-positive and dextramer-negative fractions. What the work shows at the level of the full study, not this receptor alone: The secondary T-cell response was weaker than the primary response but faster, peaking on day 5 instead of day 15. Because only two donors were included in the study, the extent to which the findings can be generalized is limited. Computational filtering was needed because FACS-sorted repertoires could contain abundant contaminating clonotypes from the bulk population. A small fraction of clonotypes appeared in both the CD4 and CD8 compartments, likely as a result of convergent recombination. Most clones expanded after primary vaccination were re-detected after the booster (around 96% of CD4 and 88% of CD8), suggesting broad memory maintenance.

The CDR3 starts with the cysteine, ends with the phenylalanine, and has 16 residues. Of all the DNA, just the CDR3 is kept, 48 bases in frame from base 1. V lost 5 bases and J lost 7 bases, and the count of bases not matched to a germline gene is 13. From the germline V gene, CDR1 is SGHAT and CDR2 is FQNNGV. This TCR was sampled from a man in his late teens or twenties who received the YFV17D yellow fever vaccine. Recombination linked TRBV11-2 to TRBJ2-1, with TRBD2 matching 8 junction bases. The sample here was PBMCs, taken on the day of the first yellow fever vaccination. The nucleotide sequence is TGTGCCAGCAGCCCTCCTCAAGCGGGGGCCAATAATGAGCAGTTCTTC. Its coded protein is CASSPPQAGANNEQFF.